The 19 T cell receptor beta chains given below trace back to one sample, sequenced in a study of blood T cell repertoires in COVID-19. Libraries were prepared by immunoSEQ multiplex PCR; TCRdb keeps only in-frame clonotypes and omits some of them. The sample has 140,000 or so clones, 75% to 90% seen once. Material: peripheral blood. These receptors were taken from a woman aged 80 or over with acute or convalescent COVID-19.

The gene calls are TRBV18 and TRBJ2-7; 8 positions match TRBD1. The CDR3 is made up of 13 amino acids. Germline assignment: CDR1 KGHSH and CDR2 LQKENI. J gave up 3 bases and V 6 bases, and 4 bases lay outside the gene matches. CDR3 residues: CASSPGQDYEQYF. CDR3 DNA sequence: TGTGCCAGCTCCCCGGGACAGGACTACGAGCAGTACTTC.

This clone showed up just a few times. J is TRBJ1-6 and V is TRBV28; the D gene is possibly TRBD1 (6 bases). This CDR3 comprises 12 residues. V was cut by 8 bases and J by 6 bases, with 8 bases left in between. The germline V gene encodes CDR1 MDHEN and CDR2 SYDVKM. In nucleotides, the CDR3 is TGTGCCAGCTACAGGGCTAATTCACCCCTCCACTTT. It is translated as CASYRANSPLHF.

The V call is TRBV28, the J call TRBJ2-1; D gene uncertain. The germline CDR1 and CDR2 sequences are MDHEN and SYDVKM. The CDR3 runs 16 residues. V dropped 6 bases and J dropped 0 bases, with 15 bases sitting between them. The CDR3 loop is CASSPRAGSSYNEQFF. For the CDR3, the DNA is TGTGCCAGCAGCCCCAGAGCAGGAAGCTCCTACAATGAGCAGTTCTTC.

This clone was recorded only once. The chain is built from TRBV5-1 and TRBJ2-2, with TRBD1 identical over 8 bases. V dropped 5 bases and J dropped 3; count of bases not matched to a gene: 6. The V gene's germline CDR1 is SGHRS and CDR2 YFSETQ. This CDR3 region has 15 residues. The CDR3 DNA is TGCGCCAGCAGACAAGGACAGGGATACACCGGGGAGCTGTTTTTT. Its protein product is CASRQGQGYTGELFF.

This clone has only a few counts. The chain carries TRBV24-1 and TRBJ2-5, with a possible D match to TRBD2 (7 bases). Germline assignment: CDR1 KGHDR and CDR2 SFDVKD. V shed 0 bases and J shed 5 bases, with 15 bases lying between them. This CDR3 spans 16 amino acids. The CDR3 nucleotides are TGTGCCACCAGTGATTTGAAGTTCGGGGGGCGGGAGACCCAGTACTTC. It specifies CATSDLKFGGRETQYF.

The rearrangement joins TRBV28 to TRBJ2-5, with 10 positions matching TRBD1. V gave up 11 bases and J gave up 3 bases; unmatched junction bases: 15. CDR3 length: 16 amino acids. The germline CDR1 and CDR2 sequences are MDHEN and SYDVKM. The CDR3 DNA follows: TGTGCCGCCAACGACGGGGGACAGGGGACTGAAGAGACCCAGTACTTC. Its translation is CAANDGGQGTEETQYF.

This clone was recorded a few times. The chain has TRBV7-3 and TRBJ2-1, with 12 positions matching TRBD2. Trimming at V came to 5 bases and at J to 8 bases, leaving 7 bases not matched to a gene. The CDR3 spans 15 residues. CDR1 SGHTA and CDR2 FQGTGA come from the germline V gene. The CDR3 here is CASSLPSGGVYEQFF. CDR3 sequence (DNA): TGTGCCAGCAGCCTCCCTAGCGGGGGGGTTTATGAGCAGTTCTTC.

The V gene is TRBV3-1 (or the pseudogene TRBV3-2), the J gene TRBJ2-7, with TRBD2 matching over 8 bases. The length of the CDR3 is 15 residues. Germline V gene sequence: CDR1 LGHDT, CDR2 YNNKEL (reference sequence). Unmatched junction bases numbered 5, after V lost 1 base and J lost 3 bases. The CDR3 loop reads CASSQGLLAVYEQYF. The CDR3 DNA reads as TGTGCCAGCAGCCAAGGTTTACTAGCGGTCTACGAGCAGTACTTC.

The chain uses TRBV2 and TRBJ2-1; possibly TRBD2 for D (5 bases). The CDR3 spans 11 residues. The V gene lost 6 bases and the J gene lost 15 bases, with 15 bases spanning the gap. Germline V gene sequence: CDR1 SNHLY, CDR2 FYNNEI. The CDR3 region is CASRSGPAGFF. The CDR3, as DNA: TGTGCCAGCAGATCCGGACCCGCGGGGTTCTTC.

This chain links TRBV9 with TRBJ1-1, with D possibly being TRBD1 (5 bases). This CDR3 is built from 15 residues. V was shortened by 0 bases and J by 4 bases, with 13 bases between the two germline ends. Germline V gene data show CDR1 as SGDLS and CDR2 as YYNGEE. The CDR3 DNA reads TGTGCCAGCAGCGTAGCAGGGTGGATGGGCACTGAAGCTTTCTTT. Translated, it gives CASSVAGWMGTEAFF.

CDR3 nucleotide sequence: TGTGCCAGCAGGGAGGACAGGTCGATCTATGGCTACACCTTC. As protein: CASREDRSIYGYTF. V usage is TRBV28 and J usage is TRBJ1-2, with 7 bases matching TRBD1. The CDR3 totals 14 residues. The trim removed 6 bases at V and 4 bases at J, leaving 8 bases unmatched. Germline V gene data show CDR1 as MDHEN and CDR2 as SYDVKM.

This chain joins TRBV30 and TRBJ2-2, with D possibly being TRBD1 (6 bases). Germline CDR1 GTSNPN, CDR2 SVGIG (reference sequence). Trimming took 6 bases from V and 0 from J, leaving 8 bases between them. The CDR3 covers 13 residues. The DNA of the CDR3 is TGTGCCTGCGGGACAACGAACACCGGGGAGCTGTTTTTT. The encoded protein is CACGTTNTGELFF.

J is TRBJ2-5 and V is TRBV5-8; no definite D call. The CDR3 totals 12 residues. Deletions cut 2 bases from V and 4 bases from J, with 6 bases between. Germline V CDR1 and CDR2: SGHTS, YDEGEE. CDR3 residues: CASSFWAETQYF. The CDR3 nucleotides read TGTGCCAGCAGCTTTTGGGCAGAGACCCAGTACTTC. Together with reference TRBV5-8 and TRBJ2-5, the CDR3 gives the full variable domain: EAGVTQSPTHLIKTRGQQATLRCSPISGHTSVYWYQQALGLGLQFLLWYDEGEERNRGNFPPRFSGRQFPNYSSELNVNALELEDSALYLCASSFWAETQYFGPGTRLLVL.

This clone was recorded a few times. V usage is TRBV7-9 and J usage is TRBJ2-7; 10 positions match TRBD2. This CDR3 comprises 15 residues. The germline gives CDR1 SEHNR, CDR2 FQNEAQ (reference sequence). With 1 base clipped from V and 6 bases from J, the junction kept 6 bases outside the gene matches. The CDR3 bases are TGTGCCAGCAGCTTAGAAGGGACTAGCGCCACCGAGCAGTACTTC. As protein: CASSLEGTSATEQYF.

The rearrangement links TRBV27 to TRBJ2-7; the match to TRBD1 covers 10 bases. Losses at the gene ends were 8 bases for V and 3 bases for J; bases not matched to a gene: 10. Looked up from germline, CDR1 is MNHEY and CDR2 is SMNVEV (reference sequence). The CDR3 is made up of 15 amino acids. The CDR3 is CASGSGTGEFYEQYF. Here the CDR3 DNA reads TGTGCCAGCGGTTCGGGGACAGGGGAGTTCTACGAGCAGTACTTC.

The CDR3 nucleotides are TGTGCCAGCAGTTTCAGGTTCCGGCGTCAGCCCCAGCATTTT. Protein product: CASSFRFRRQPQHF. The chain carries TRBV28 and TRBJ1-5; D uncertain. Germline CDR1 is MDHEN and CDR2 is SYDVKM. The length of the CDR3 is 14 residues. Trimming pared 3 bases from V and 6 bases from J, leaving 12 bases between. Full variable domain (outside the CDR3, taken from reference TRBV28 and TRBJ1-5): DVKVTQSSRYLVKRTGEKVFLECVQDMDHENMFWYRQDPGLGLRLIYFSYDVKMKEKGDIPEGYSVSREKKERFSLILESASTNQTSMYLCASSFRFRRQPQHFGDGTRLSIL.

The genes are TRBV7-9 and TRBJ1-1, with 8 bases lining up with TRBD1. The CDR3 totals 15 residues. Germline V lookup: CDR1 SEHNR, CDR2 FQNEAQ (reference sequence). Trimming at V came to 3 bases and at J to 1 base, leaving 4 bases not matched to a gene. CDR3: CASSLSQGANTEAFF. CDR3 coding DNA: TGTGCCAGCAGCTTGTCCCAGGGGGCGAACACTGAAGCTTTCTTT.

In this sample, this clone turned up a few times. The rearrangement uses TRBV19 and TRBJ1-3; D is unclear. The V end was cut by 7 bases, the J end by 0 bases, with 22 bases between. The germline V gene encodes CDR1 LNHDA and CDR2 SQIVND (reference sequence). The CDR3 sequence is 18 residues long. In nucleotides, the CDR3 is TGTGCCAGTATATCGGGGTGGAGGAGGACGTACTCTGGAAACACCATATATTTT. Its translation: CASISGWRRTYSGNTIYF.

This CDR3 reads CASRGGQGVNTEAFF. CDR3 nucleotides: TGTGCCAGCAGGGGTGGACAGGGTGTGAACACTGAAGCTTTCTTT. J is TRBJ1-1 and V is TRBV28, with 8 bases identical to TRBD1. There are 15 residues in the CDR3. J was trimmed by 0 bases and V by 6 bases; bases with no gene match: 6. From germline, CDR1 is MDHEN and CDR2 SYDVKM.